This is a list of T cell receptor beta chains from one sample in a study of OX40 agonist ivuxolimab in advanced cancers. The data were produced by immunoSEQ multiplex PCR, yet TCRdb's version contains in-frame clones alone and is incomplete. Of roughly 150,000 clones listed, roughly 94% are singletons. The sample consisted of CD4+ or CD8+ T cells sorted from blood, taken in a trial of the OX40 agonist ivuxolimab. Every receptor here comes from an adult with an advanced solid tumor such as melanoma, head and neck, liver or kidney cancer. The CDR3 runs from the conserved cysteine through the conserved F or W. A D gene is named only where the DNA matches it firmly. Not all rows give a size; the values are once, few, many and, for expanded clones, a class.

v_call: TRBV19; clone_size: -; d_call: TRBD1; j_call: TRBJ1-1; cdr3_aa: CASRRPGQGRYTEAFF; cdr3_nt: TGTGCCAGTAGACGACCGGGACAGGGGCGATACACTGAAGCTTTCTTT
v_call: TRBV5-6; clone_size: -; d_call: -; j_call: TRBJ2-5; cdr3_aa: CASSSQLGIQETQYF; cdr3_nt: TGTGCCAGCAGCTCACAGCTGGGTATACAAGAGACCCAGTACTTC
v_call: TRBV5-6; clone_size: -; d_call: -; j_call: TRBJ2-1; cdr3_aa: CASSLDLTRRGYNEQFF; cdr3_nt: TGTGCCAGCAGCTTGGACCTGACTAGGCGAGGCTACAATGAGCAGTTCTTC
v_call: TRBV4-1; clone_size: -; d_call: TRBD2; j_call: TRBJ2-3; cdr3_aa: CASSLGGGRDTQYF; cdr3_nt: TGCGCCAGCAGCCTGGGGGGAGGGAGAGATACGCAGTATTTT
v_call: TRBV5-6; clone_size: once; d_call: -; j_call: TRBJ2-5; cdr3_aa: CASSLGPVHQGETQYF; cdr3_nt: TGTGCCAGCAGCTTGGGGCCGGTCCACCAAGGGGAGACCCAGTACTTC
v_call: TRBV19; clone_size: -; d_call: -; j_call: TRBJ2-7; cdr3_aa: CASSPRGLGEQYF; cdr3_nt: TGTGCCAGTAGCCCCAGGGGTCTGGGAGAGCAGTACTTC
v_call: TRBV7-9; clone_size: once; d_call: TRBD1; j_call: TRBJ1-5; cdr3_aa: CASSSSGGKWNQPQHF; cdr3_nt: TGTGCCAGCAGCTCTTCAGGGGGCAAGTGGAATCAGCCCCAGCATTTT
v_call: TRBV7-2; clone_size: -; d_call: TRBD2; j_call: TRBJ2-3; cdr3_aa: CASSLRGLAGGGTDTQYF; cdr3_nt: TGTGCCAGCAGCTTACGGGGACTAGCGGGAGGAGGCACAGATACGCAGTATTTT
v_call: TRBV7-2; clone_size: -; d_call: TRBD1; j_call: TRBJ2-1; cdr3_aa: CASSAQGALSGEQFF; cdr3_nt: TGTGCCAGCAGCGCCCAGGGGGCTCTTTCAGGCGAGCAGTTCTTC
v_call: TRBV19; clone_size: -; d_call: TRBD1; j_call: TRBJ1-2; cdr3_aa: CASRDRGLYGYTF; cdr3_nt: TGTGCCAGCCGGGACAGGGGGCTTTATGGCTACACCTTC
v_call: TRBV6-1; clone_size: -; d_call: -; j_call: TRBJ1-1; cdr3_aa: CASSVGVRATEAFF; cdr3_nt: TGTGCCAGCAGTGTGGGGGTCAGAGCAACTGAAGCTTTCTTT
v_call: TRBV5-1; clone_size: -; d_call: -; j_call: TRBJ2-1; cdr3_aa: CASSRGTGNYNEQFF; cdr3_nt: TGCGCCAGCAGCCGCGGGACTGGGAACTACAATGAGCAGTTCTTC
v_call: TRBV19; clone_size: once; d_call: TRBD1; j_call: TRBJ2-6; cdr3_aa: CASSMGFVGGSSGANVLTF; cdr3_nt: TGTGCCAGTAGTATGGGCTTTGTAGGGGGCAGCTCTGGGGCCAACGTCCTGACTTTC
v_call: TRBV7-3; clone_size: -; d_call: TRBD2; j_call: TRBJ2-3; cdr3_aa: CASSVSGFSTDTQYF; cdr3_nt: TGTGCCAGCAGCGTTAGCGGGTTTAGCACAGATACGCAGTATTTT
v_call: TRBV19; clone_size: -; d_call: TRBD2; j_call: TRBJ2-1; cdr3_aa: CASRPGLAGARSESYNEQFF; cdr3_nt: TGTGCCAGTAGACCGGGACTAGCGGGGGCTAGAAGCGAGAGCTACAATGAGCAGTTCTTC
v_call: TRBV28; clone_size: -; d_call: -; j_call: TRBJ1-2; cdr3_aa: CASSTDRYGYTF; cdr3_nt: TGTGCCAGCAGTACCGACCGGTATGGCTACACCTTC
v_call: TRBV7-2; clone_size: -; d_call: -; j_call: TRBJ1-4; cdr3_aa: CASSQQQGVGEKLFF; cdr3_nt: TGTGCCAGCAGCCAACAACAGGGAGTGGGTGAAAAACTGTTTTTT
v_call: TRBV5-4; clone_size: -; d_call: TRBD1; j_call: TRBJ2-5; cdr3_aa: CASSLERGTGVETQYF; cdr3_nt: TGTGCCAGCAGCTTGGAAAGAGGGACAGGAGTAGAGACCCAGTACTTC
v_call: TRBV4-3; clone_size: -; d_call: -; j_call: TRBJ1-1; cdr3_aa: CASSQEPFSEAFF; cdr3_nt: TGCGCCAGCAGCCAAGAACCCTTTTCAGAAGCTTTCTTT
v_call: TRBV25-1; clone_size: -; d_call: -; j_call: TRBJ1-3; cdr3_aa: CASSPTWAGGNTIYF; cdr3_nt: TGTGCCAGCAGCCCTACATGGGCTGGGGGAAACACCATATATTTT
v_call: TRBV7-2; clone_size: -; d_call: -; j_call: TRBJ1-1; cdr3_aa: CASSPKQGSIRTDTEAFF; cdr3_nt: TGTGCCAGCAGCCCGAAACAGGGATCAATACGTACGGACACTGAAGCTTTCTTT
v_call: TRBV7-2; clone_size: once; d_call: TRBD2; j_call: TRBJ2-1; cdr3_aa: CASSAGTSGRADEQFF; cdr3_nt: TGTGCCAGCAGCGCCGGGACTAGCGGGAGGGCAGATGAGCAGTTCTTC
v_call: TRBV7-9; clone_size: -; d_call: -; j_call: TRBJ1-2; cdr3_aa: CASSLVGWGYTF; cdr3_nt: TGTGCCAGCAGCTTAGTGGGGTGGGGCTACACCTTC
v_call: TRBV19; clone_size: -; d_call: -; j_call: TRBJ2-7; cdr3_aa: CASSRDGGLNSYEQYF; cdr3_nt: TGTGCCAGTAGTAGGGACGGGGGCCTCAACTCCTACGAGCAGTACTTC
v_call: TRBV28; clone_size: -; d_call: -; j_call: TRBJ2-5; cdr3_aa: CASSLRPDQGTQYF; cdr3_nt: TGTGCCAGCAGTTTGCGGCCGGACCAAGGGACCCAGTACTTC
v_call: TRBV7-3; clone_size: -; d_call: TRBD2; j_call: TRBJ2-3; cdr3_aa: CASSFGLAGADTQYF; cdr3_nt: TGTGCCAGCAGCTTCGGACTAGCAGGTGCAGATACGCAGTATTTT
v_call: TRBV19; clone_size: once; d_call: -; j_call: TRBJ1-2; cdr3_aa: CASTGRNYGYTF; cdr3_nt: TGTGCCAGTACAGGTCGCAACTATGGCTACACCTTC
v_call: TRBV11-2; clone_size: -; d_call: -; j_call: TRBJ2-1; cdr3_aa: CASSLVGGYNEQFF; cdr3_nt: TGTGCCAGCAGCCTCGTTGGGGGTTACAATGAGCAGTTCTTC
v_call: TRBV15; clone_size: once; d_call: -; j_call: TRBJ1-5; cdr3_aa: CATSRRQQPQHF; cdr3_nt: TGTGCCACCAGCAGGAGACAGCAGCCCCAGCATTTT
v_call: TRBV2; clone_size: -; d_call: -; j_call: TRBJ1-5; cdr3_aa: CASSRREGINQPQHF; cdr3_nt: TGTGCCAGCAGTCGCCGGGAGGGGATCAATCAGCCCCAGCATTTT
v_call: TRBV7-9; clone_size: -; d_call: TRBD2; j_call: TRBJ2-1; cdr3_aa: CASSPGTSGGDEQFF; cdr3_nt: TGTGCCAGCAGCCCTGGGACTAGCGGGGGAGATGAGCAGTTCTTC
v_call: TRBV10-3; clone_size: -; d_call: TRBD1; j_call: TRBJ2-7; cdr3_aa: CAIRPQGDYEQYF; cdr3_nt: TGTGCCATTAGACCGCAGGGGGACTACGAGCAGTACTTC
v_call: TRBV28; clone_size: -; d_call: -; j_call: TRBJ1-2; cdr3_aa: CASSFQNYGYTF; cdr3_nt: TGTGCCAGCAGTTTCCAGAACTATGGCTACACCTTC
v_call: TRBV27; clone_size: -; d_call: -; j_call: TRBJ2-1; cdr3_aa: CASSASWGGEQFF; cdr3_nt: TGTGCCAGCAGTGCATCATGGGGCGGAGAGCAGTTCTTC
v_call: TRBV10-3; clone_size: -; d_call: TRBD1; j_call: TRBJ2-1; cdr3_aa: CAISGMGQGKPSSYNEQFF; cdr3_nt: TGTGCCATCAGTGGGATGGGACAGGGCAAGCCAAGCTCCTACAATGAGCAGTTCTTC
v_call: TRBV5-5; clone_size: -; d_call: TRBD1; j_call: TRBJ2-7; cdr3_aa: CASSGKRQGFSYGQYF; cdr3_nt: TGTGCCAGCAGCGGGAAAAGACAGGGTTTCAGCTACGGGCAGTACTTC